The source of this T cell receptor (beta chain) is a study of type 1 and type 2 diabetes patients. Looking at the study overall: From PBMCs, CD4+ and CD8+ T cells were isolated by magnetic microbeads. Sequencing for the whole study yielded over 15 million paired-end reads.

This clonotype was seen ten or more times. The target antigen is unknown. About 10 milliliters of peripheral blood were drawn from each donor. Study-wide results and caveats: With limited T2D and control samples, some T1D-only expanded clones may not be T1D-specific.

The J segment lost 9 bases and the V segment lost 0 bases, leaving 6 bases of the junction unmatched. The germline V gene has CDR1 MGHDK and CDR2 SYGVNS. This CDR3 spans 15 amino acids. PCR was run on genomic DNA. A primer set of 30 forward and 13 reverse primers amplified the CDR3. Each CDR3 protein is one row after TCRdb ran MiXCR on the multiplex PCR reads. The sample contains about 270,000 distinct CDR3 sequences, around 47% of which appear only once. V gene TRBV25-1 combines with J gene TRBJ1-2; the match to TRBD1 covers 11 bases. The sequencing input was peripheral blood mononuclear cells (PBMCs). This clonotype was sampled from a man aged 18 to 30 with type 2 diabetes. The CDR3 DNA reads TGTGCCAGCAGTGAATATGCCGGGACAGGGGGACGCTACACCTTC. Protein sequence: CASSEYAGTGGRYTF.